The 11 T cell receptor beta chains below all came from one sample that was sequenced in a study of blood T cell repertoires in COVID-19. Generated by immunoSEQ multiplex PCR, the TCRdb table keeps only in-frame clones and is missing some. Of 150,000 or so clones listed, around 83% were seen once; the top ten hold approximately 9.2%. Sequencing was carried out using PBMCs or T cells enriched from blood (not recorded which). The receptors were gathered from a man aged 45-65 years who had recovered from COVID-19.

The chain uses TRBV5-1 and TRBJ2-7, with TRBD1 identical over 8 bases. V trimming: 3 bases; J trimming: 6 bases; junction bases outside the gene matches: 8. The CDR3 is 14 amino acids. Germline-derived CDR1 and CDR2 are SGHRS and YFSETQ. The CDR3 bases are TGCGCCAGCAGCTCCGGACAGGGTACTATCGAGCAGTACTTC. Translation gives CASSSGQGTIEQYF.

J is TRBJ2-7 and V is TRBV5-1, with D unresolved. Germline CDR1 is SGHRS and CDR2 is YFSETQ. The CDR3 loop spans 13 amino acids. With 1 base removed from V and 2 bases from J, the gap between germline ends came to 7 bases. In nucleotides, the CDR3 is TGCGCCAGCAGCTTGTACATGACCTACGAGCAGTACTTC. It codes for CASSLYMTYEQYF.

V and J are TRBV3-1 (or the pseudogene TRBV3-2) and TRBJ1-6; D call uncertain. V was shortened by 0 bases and J by 8 bases, with 11 bases between the two germline ends. CDR1 is LGHDT and CDR2 is YNNKEL in the germline V gene (reference sequence). The CDR3 runs to 15 residues. The CDR3: CASSQDRWAYSPLHF. CDR3 nucleotides: TGTGCCAGCAGCCAAGATCGTTGGGCTTATTCACCCCTCCACTTT.

The J gene is TRBJ1-1, the V gene TRBV9; TRBD1 agrees at 10 bases. Germline CDR1 SGDLS, CDR2 YYNGEE. The CDR3 extends over 17 amino acids. The V and J ends lost 5 bases and 1 base, in that order; junction bases with no gene match: 11. Written as DNA, the CDR3 is TGTGCCAGCAGTGACCCGACAGGGGGCGTAGAGAACACTGAAGCTTTCTTT. It codes for CASSDPTGGVENTEAFF.

This clone came up a few times. J is TRBJ2-1 and V is TRBV10-1, with 7 positions matching TRBD2. The junction had 4 bases not matched to a gene; V was cut back by 2 bases and J by 0 bases. The CDR3 extends over 16 amino acids. In germline, CDR1 is WNHNN, CDR2 SYGVQD (reference sequence). CDR3 nucleotide sequence: TGCGCCAGCAGTGAGGTCCAGCGGGGCTCCTACAATGAGCAGTTCTTC. Translation gives CASSEVQRGSYNEQFF.

The gene calls are TRBV9 and TRBJ2-3, with D possibly TRBD1 on 5 matching bases. The CDR3 is 16 amino acids. Germline CDR1 and CDR2: SGDLS and YYNGEE. V lost 3 bases and J 1 base, leaving 15 bases between the germline ends. The DNA of the CDR3 is TGTGCCAGCAGCGCACAGGCAATAGGAGGCACAGATACGCAGTATTTT. Protein product: CASSAQAIGGTDTQYF.

CDR3 residues: CASSELGVTEAFF. The CDR3 bases are TGTGCCAGCAGTGAACTAGGGGTCACTGAAGCTTTCTTT. The chain joins TRBV6-1 to TRBJ1-1; the D gene is possibly TRBD1 (5 bases). In germline, CDR1 is MNHNS, CDR2 SASEGT. The CDR3 sequence is 13 residues long. V lost 2 bases and J lost 4, with 8 bases in between.

For the CDR3, the DNA is TGTGCCAGCGTCGCCGGGACACCAAATTCACCCCTCCACTTT. Its protein product is CASVAGTPNSPLHF. V usage is TRBV6-5 and J usage is TRBJ1-6; perhaps TRBD1 as D (6 bases). Germline CDR1 reads MNHEY; CDR2 reads SVGAGI. The CDR3 covers 14 residues. V was trimmed by 8 bases and J by 7 bases, leaving 15 bases between them.

The chain uses TRBV29-1 and TRBJ1-1, with 8 bases fitting TRBD1. The V gene end was trimmed by 2 bases and the J gene end by 8 bases; junction bases not matched to a gene: 7. CDR3 length: 13 amino acids. CDR1 and CDR2 from the germline V gene are SQVTM and ANQGSEA. The DNA for the CDR3 is TGCAGCGTTGAACCCCAGGGGGCGATGGAAGCTTTCTTT. Its protein is CSVEPQGAMEAFF.

This clone was seen just once. The gene calls are TRBV6-2 or TRBV6-3 and TRBJ2-7; D is unclear. CDR1 is MNHEY, CDR2 SVGEGT, per germline. There are 15 residues in the CDR3. Trimming removed 2 bases from V and 2 bases from J, with 13 bases in between. The CDR3 reads CASSYNAGNPYEQYF. The CDR3 DNA sequence: TGTGCCAGCAGTTACAATGCAGGCAACCCCTACGAGCAGTACTTC.

This clone showed up just once. The chain uses TRBV5-4 and TRBJ2-5, with 11 bases fitting TRBD2. Germline CDR1 reads SGHNT; CDR2 reads YYREEE (reference sequence). Germline trimming cut 0 bases from V and 7 bases from J; bases unmatched to any gene: 5. This CDR3 is 15 amino acids long. The chain's CDR3 is CASSLGLAGSGTQYF. The CDR3 nucleotides read TGTGCCAGCAGCTTGGGACTAGCGGGGAGTGGGACCCAGTACTTC.